The rows below give T cell receptor beta chains drawn from one sample of a study of shared clonotypes between healthy human individuals. Method: immunoSEQ multiplex PCR; TCRdb's copy keeps in-frame clones and lacks some. Here the sample spans around 580,000 clones, roughly 98% being singletons. Material: naive CD8+ T cells sorted from blood. Receptors were obtained from a man aged 30 to 45 in good health. CDR3s include the opening cysteine and the closing phenylalanine or tryptophan. The order of the fields is clone size, D gene, J gene, V gene, CDR3 protein, CDR3 DNA. D genes are given only for firm matches. Expanded clones get a size class; other rows say once, few or many, or leave the size out.

.,TRBD1,TRBJ2-5,TRBV28,CASSLLGMGQQETQYF,TGTGCCAGCAGCCTGCTGGGCATGGGACAGCAAGAGACCCAGTACTTC
.,.,TRBJ2-1,TRBV5-4,CASSLFNEQFF,TGTGCCAGCAGCCTTTTCAATGAGCAGTTCTTC
.,TRBD1,TRBJ2-7,TRBV6-1,CASSRTGGTYEQYF,TGTGCCAGCAGTCGCACAGGGGGGACCTACGAGCAGTACTTC
.,.,TRBJ2-3,TRBV10-3,CAISEGGRGSTDTQYF,TGTGCCATCAGTGAAGGTGGGCGGGGTAGCACAGATACGCAGTATTTT
.,.,TRBJ2-3,TRBV27,CASTDSDTQYF,TGTGCCAGCACGGACTCAGATACGCAGTATTTT
.,.,TRBJ2-1,TRBV5-1,CASSLVTGTLTRSYNEQFF,TGCGCCAGCAGCTTGGTTACCGGGACTCTCACCCGATCCTACAATGAGCAGTTCTTC
.,.,TRBJ2-7,TRBV5-1,CASSLVVGGPTYEQYF,TGCGCCAGCAGCTTGGTTGTCGGGGGACCCACCTACGAGCAGTACTTC
.,.,TRBJ2-5,TRBV11-2,CASRAQTGVQETQYF,TGTGCCAGCAGGGCGCAGACAGGAGTCCAAGAGACCCAGTACTTC
.,TRBD2,TRBJ2-1,TRBV7-9,CASSPELRLAGTYNEQFF,TGTGCCAGCAGCCCCGAACTCCGACTAGCGGGGACCTACAATGAGCAGTTCTTC
.,TRBD2,TRBJ2-5,TRBV13,CASSSERERGETQYF,TGTGCCAGCAGTTCTGAGCGGGAGAGGGGGGAGACCCAGTACTTC
once,TRBD1,TRBJ1-2,TRBV5-1,CASSSRTGDDYTF,TGCGCCAGCAGCTCTCGGACAGGGGACGACTACACCTTC
.,TRBD1,TRBJ1-5,TRBV7-9,CASSLGGGINQPQHF,TGTGCCAGCAGCTTAGGAGGGGGCATCAATCAGCCCCAGCATTTT
.,.,TRBJ1-4,TRBV4-1,CASSPTRALNEKLFF,TGCGCCAGCAGCCCCACTAGAGCCCTTAATGAAAAACTGTTTTTT
.,.,TRBJ1-4,TRBV9,CASSPHLGGRINEKLFF,TGTGCCAGCAGCCCACACCTCGGGGGACGGATTAATGAAAAACTGTTTTTT
once,TRBD2,TRBJ2-7,TRBV5-1,CASSSSGRSYEQYF,TGCGCCAGCAGCTCTAGCGGGAGGTCCTACGAGCAGTACTTC
.,TRBD2,TRBJ2-2,TRBV27,CASSSGTTGGELFF,TGTGCCAGCAGTTCGGGGACTACCGGTGGGGAGCTGTTTTTT
.,.,TRBJ2-1,TRBV7-2,CASSLTGPSGISSYNEQFF,TGTGCCAGCAGCTTAACAGGGCCAAGCGGGATCAGTTCCTACAATGAGCAGTTCTTC
.,TRBD1,TRBJ2-2,TRBV11-2,CASSTGQGVGELFF,TGTGCCAGCAGCACAGGACAGGGGGTCGGGGAGCTGTTTTTT
.,.,TRBJ2-1,TRBV5-1,CASSFNGGEQFF,TGCGCCAGCAGCTTTAACGGGGGAGAGCAGTTCTTC
.,TRBD1,TRBJ2-7,TRBV2,CASSDGQGYEQYF,TGTGCCAGCAGTGATGGACAGGGCTACGAGCAGTACTTC
.,.,TRBJ1-5,TRBV27,CASSFMGGSQPQHF,TGTGCCAGCAGTTTTATGGGGGGGTCTCAGCCCCAGCATTTT
.,TRBD2,TRBJ2-3,TRBV5-1,CASSRTGTSEYTDTQYF,TGCGCCAGCAGCCGGACCGGGACTAGCGAATACACAGATACGCAGTATTTT
.,TRBD1,TRBJ1-1,TRBV7-9,CASKRTGGLAFF,TGTGCCAGCAAAAGGACAGGGGGGCTAGCTTTCTTT
.,TRBD2,TRBJ2-1,TRBV6-5,CASSSLAGDLGNEQFF,TGTGCCAGCAGTTCGCTAGCGGGAGATCTAGGCAATGAGCAGTTCTTC
.,TRBD1,TRBJ2-7,TRBV19,CASSIGQGAAYEQYF,TGTGCCAGTAGTATTGGACAGGGGGCAGCCTACGAGCAGTACTTC
.,.,TRBJ2-7,TRBV5-6,CASRGGAPWEQYF,TGTGCCAGCAGGGGGGGCGCCCCTTGGGAGCAGTACTTC